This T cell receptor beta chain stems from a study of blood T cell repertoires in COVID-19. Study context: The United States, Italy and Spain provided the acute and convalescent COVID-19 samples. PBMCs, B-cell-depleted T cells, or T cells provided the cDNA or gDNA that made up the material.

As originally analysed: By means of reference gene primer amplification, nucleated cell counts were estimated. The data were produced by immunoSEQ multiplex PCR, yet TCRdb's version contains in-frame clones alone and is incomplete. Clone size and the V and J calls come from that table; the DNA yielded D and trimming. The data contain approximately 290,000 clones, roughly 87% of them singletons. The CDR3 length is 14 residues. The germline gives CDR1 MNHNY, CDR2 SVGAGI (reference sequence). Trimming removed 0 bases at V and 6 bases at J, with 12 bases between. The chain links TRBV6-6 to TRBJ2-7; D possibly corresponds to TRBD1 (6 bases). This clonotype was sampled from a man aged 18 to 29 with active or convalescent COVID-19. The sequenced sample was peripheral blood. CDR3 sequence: CASSYSFRGVEQYF. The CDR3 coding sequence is TGTGCCAGCAGTTACTCGTTCAGGGGCGTCGAGCAGTACTTC.